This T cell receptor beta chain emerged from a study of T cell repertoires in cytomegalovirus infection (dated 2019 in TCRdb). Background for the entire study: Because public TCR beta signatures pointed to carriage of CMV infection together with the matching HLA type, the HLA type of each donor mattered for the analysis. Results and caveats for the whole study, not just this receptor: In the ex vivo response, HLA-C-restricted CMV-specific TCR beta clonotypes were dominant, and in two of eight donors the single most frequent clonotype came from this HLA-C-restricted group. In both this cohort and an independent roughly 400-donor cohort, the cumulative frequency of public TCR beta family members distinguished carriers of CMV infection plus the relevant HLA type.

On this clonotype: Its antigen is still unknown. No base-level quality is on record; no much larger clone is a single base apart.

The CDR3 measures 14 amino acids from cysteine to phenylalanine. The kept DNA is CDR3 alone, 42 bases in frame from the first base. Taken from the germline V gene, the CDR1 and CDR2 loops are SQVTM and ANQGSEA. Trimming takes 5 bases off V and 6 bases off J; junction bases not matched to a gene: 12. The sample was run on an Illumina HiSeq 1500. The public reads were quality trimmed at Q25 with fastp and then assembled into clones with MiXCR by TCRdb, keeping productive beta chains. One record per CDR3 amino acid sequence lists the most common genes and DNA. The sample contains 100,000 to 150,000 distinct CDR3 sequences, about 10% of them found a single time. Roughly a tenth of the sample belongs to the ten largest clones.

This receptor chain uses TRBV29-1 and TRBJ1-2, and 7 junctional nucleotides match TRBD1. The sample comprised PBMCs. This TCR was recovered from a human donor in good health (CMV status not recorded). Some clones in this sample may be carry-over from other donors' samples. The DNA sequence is TGCAGCGTTTTTGCGGGAGGGGGCAGGAATGGCTACACCTTC. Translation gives CSVFAGGGRNGYTF.